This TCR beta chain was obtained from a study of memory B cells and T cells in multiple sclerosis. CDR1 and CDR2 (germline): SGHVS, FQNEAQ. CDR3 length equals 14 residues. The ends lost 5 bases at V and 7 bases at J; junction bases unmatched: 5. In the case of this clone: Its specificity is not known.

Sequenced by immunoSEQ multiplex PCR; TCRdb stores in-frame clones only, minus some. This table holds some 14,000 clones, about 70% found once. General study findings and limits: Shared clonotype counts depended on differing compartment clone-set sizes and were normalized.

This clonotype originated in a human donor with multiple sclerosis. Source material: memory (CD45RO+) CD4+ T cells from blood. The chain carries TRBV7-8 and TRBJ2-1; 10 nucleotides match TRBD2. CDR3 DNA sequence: TGTGCCAGCAGCCGTGTGACTAGCGGGAATGAGCAGTTCTTC. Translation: CASSRVTSGNEQFF. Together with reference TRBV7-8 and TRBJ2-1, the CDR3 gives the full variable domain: GAGVSQSPRYKVAKRGQDVALRCDPISGHVSLFWYQQALGQGPEFLTYFQNEAQLDKSGLPSDRFFAERPEGSVSTLKIQRTQQEDSAVYLCASSRVTSGNEQFFGPGTRLTVL.